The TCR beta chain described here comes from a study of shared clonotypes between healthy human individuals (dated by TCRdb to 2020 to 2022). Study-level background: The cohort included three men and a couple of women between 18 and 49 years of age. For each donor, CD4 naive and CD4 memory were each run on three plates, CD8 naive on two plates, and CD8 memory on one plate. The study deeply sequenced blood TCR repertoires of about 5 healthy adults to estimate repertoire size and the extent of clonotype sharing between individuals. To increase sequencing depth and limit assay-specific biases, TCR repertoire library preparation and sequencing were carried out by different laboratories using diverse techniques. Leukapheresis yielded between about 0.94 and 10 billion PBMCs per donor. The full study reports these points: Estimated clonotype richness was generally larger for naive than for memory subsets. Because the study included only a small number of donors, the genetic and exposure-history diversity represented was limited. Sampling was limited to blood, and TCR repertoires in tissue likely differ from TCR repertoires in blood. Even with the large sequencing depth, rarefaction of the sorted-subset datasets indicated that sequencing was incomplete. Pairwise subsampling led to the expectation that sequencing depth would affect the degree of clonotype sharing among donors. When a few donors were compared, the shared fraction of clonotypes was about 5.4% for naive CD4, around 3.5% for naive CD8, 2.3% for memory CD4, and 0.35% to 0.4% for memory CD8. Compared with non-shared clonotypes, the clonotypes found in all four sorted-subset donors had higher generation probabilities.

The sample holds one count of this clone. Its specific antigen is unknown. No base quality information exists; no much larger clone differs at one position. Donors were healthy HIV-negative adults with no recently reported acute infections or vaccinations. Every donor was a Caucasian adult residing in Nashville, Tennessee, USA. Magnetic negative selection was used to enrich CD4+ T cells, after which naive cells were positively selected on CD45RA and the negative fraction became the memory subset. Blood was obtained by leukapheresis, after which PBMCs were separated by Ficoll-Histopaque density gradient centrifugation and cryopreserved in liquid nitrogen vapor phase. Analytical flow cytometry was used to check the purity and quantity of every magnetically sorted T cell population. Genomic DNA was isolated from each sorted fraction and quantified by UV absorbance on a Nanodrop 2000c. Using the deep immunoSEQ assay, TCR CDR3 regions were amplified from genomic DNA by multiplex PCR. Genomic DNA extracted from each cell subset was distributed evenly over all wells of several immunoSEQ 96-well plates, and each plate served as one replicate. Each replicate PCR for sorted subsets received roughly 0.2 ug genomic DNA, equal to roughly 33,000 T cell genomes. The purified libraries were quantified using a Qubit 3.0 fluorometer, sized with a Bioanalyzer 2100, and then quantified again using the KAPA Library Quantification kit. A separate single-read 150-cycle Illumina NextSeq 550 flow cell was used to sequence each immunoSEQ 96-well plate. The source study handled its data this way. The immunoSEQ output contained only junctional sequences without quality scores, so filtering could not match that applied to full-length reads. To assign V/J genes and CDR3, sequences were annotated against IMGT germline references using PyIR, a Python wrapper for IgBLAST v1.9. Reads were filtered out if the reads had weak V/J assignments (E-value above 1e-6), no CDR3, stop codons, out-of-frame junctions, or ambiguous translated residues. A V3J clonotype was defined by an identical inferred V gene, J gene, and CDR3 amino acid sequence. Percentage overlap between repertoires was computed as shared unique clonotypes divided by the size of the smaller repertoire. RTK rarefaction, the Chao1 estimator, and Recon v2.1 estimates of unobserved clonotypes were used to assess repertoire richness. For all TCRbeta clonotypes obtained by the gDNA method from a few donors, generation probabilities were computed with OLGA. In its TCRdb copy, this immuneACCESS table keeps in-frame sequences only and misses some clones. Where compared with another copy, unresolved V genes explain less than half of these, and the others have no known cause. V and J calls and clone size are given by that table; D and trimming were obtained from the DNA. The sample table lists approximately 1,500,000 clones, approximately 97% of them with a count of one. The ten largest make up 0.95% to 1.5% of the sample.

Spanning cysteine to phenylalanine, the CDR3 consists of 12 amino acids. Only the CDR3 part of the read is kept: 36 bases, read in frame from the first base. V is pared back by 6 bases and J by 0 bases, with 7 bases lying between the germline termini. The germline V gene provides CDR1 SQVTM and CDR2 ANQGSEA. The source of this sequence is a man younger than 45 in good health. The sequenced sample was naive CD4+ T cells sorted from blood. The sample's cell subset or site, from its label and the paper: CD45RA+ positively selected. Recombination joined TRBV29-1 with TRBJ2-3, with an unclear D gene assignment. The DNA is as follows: TGCAGCGTCCGCGACAGCACAGATACGCAGTATTTT. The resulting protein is CSVRDSTDTQYF.